Detailed here is one T cell receptor beta chain. This entry is derived from a study of T cell changes during pregnancy in multiple sclerosis. Sequenced by immunoSEQ multiplex PCR; TCRdb stores in-frame clones only, minus some. Here the sample spans some 80,000 clones, just over 90% being singletons. The CDR3 is 13 amino acids. The V and J ends lost 6 bases and 7 bases, in that order; junction bases with no gene match: 3. CDR1 is KGHSH, CDR2 LQKENI, per germline. This clonotype originated in a female donor with multiple sclerosis, enrolled in a pregnancy study. The J gene is TRBJ1-6, the V gene TRBV18; 7 bases agree with TRBD1. The sample in question was peripheral blood, obtained in the first trimester of pregnancy. The CDR3 coding sequence is TGTGCCAGCTCGGGGACAGAGAATTCACCCCTCCACTTT. Translated, it gives CASSGTENSPLHF.